The 10 T cell receptor beta chains listed next were all sequenced from one sample in a study of tumor and adjacent non-tumor tissue in lung cancer. No cell sorting was done before RNA was extracted from the tissue. This non-tumor lung sample came from over 3 cm beyond the tumor edge. TCRbeta libraries were built with three rounds of nested PCR, modified from ARM-PCR. TCRdb re-analysed the multiplex PCR reads in MiXCR, keeping a single row per CDR3 protein. The sample yields around 75,000 distinct CDR3 sequences, around 70% seen once. Sequencing input: distant non-tumor lung tissue. Receptors were obtained from a woman between 50 and 59 years old with non-small cell lung cancer.

With respect to this clonotype: A much bigger clone sits one base away, suggesting this may be a read error. The chain uses TRBV7-8 and TRBJ1-4, with D possibly being TRBD1 (5 bases). The germline V gene encodes CDR1 SGHVS and CDR2 FQNEAQ. The CDR3 contains 18 residues. The CDR3 reads CVSSLTMPLFRAGEKLFF. CDR3 bases: TGTGTCAGCAGCTTAACTATGCCCCTCTTCAGGGCGGGTGAAAAACTGTTTTTT.

About this clonotype: One end of the junction varies from germline; a read error may be responsible. The gene calls are TRBV11-2 and TRBJ2-7; a weak D match, TRBD2 (5 bases). CDR1 and CDR2 from the germline V gene are SGHAT and FQNNGV. There are 13 residues in the CDR3. CDR3 region: CASSSASCYEQYF. The CDR3, as DNA: TGTGCCAGCAGCTCAGCTAGCTGCTACGAACAGTACTTC.

With regard to this clonotype: This clone may be a read error of a much larger clone one base away. The chain recombines TRBV19 with TRBJ1-2, with a tentative D call TRBD1 (6 bases). Trimming cost V 11 bases and J 4 bases, with 14 bases left between them. Germline V lookup: CDR1 LNHDA, CDR2 SQIVND (reference sequence). The CDR3 sequence is 12 residues long. CDR3 amino acids: CACWDTAYGYTF. CDR3 in DNA: TGTGCCTGCTGGGACACCGCCTATGGCTACACCTTC.

The rearrangement joins TRBV12-3 or TRBV12-4 to TRBJ1-5; D remains unclear. There are 13 residues in the CDR3. Trimming removed 11 bases from V and 4 bases from J, with 15 bases in between. The CDR3 DNA reads TGTGCCGGTAGTTTAAGAGAGAATCAGCCCCAGCATTTT. This gives the protein CAGSLRENQPQHF.

The rearrangement uses TRBV25-1 and TRBJ2-2; 10 bases are shared with TRBD2. There are 22 residues in the CDR3. From germline, CDR1 is MGHDK and CDR2 SYGVNS. Trimming cost V 4 bases and J 4 bases; bases outside gene matches: 24. CDR3 protein: CASSAKGTLAGVLYSGTGELFF. CDR3 nucleotides: TGTGCCAGCAGTGCCAAGGGGACTCTAGCGGGAGTCTTATATTCGGGCACCGGGGAGCTGTTTTTT.

In regard to this clonotype: An end of the junction does not agree with germline; a read error may underlie this. V and J are TRBV6-1 and TRBJ2-3; 10 nucleotides agree with TRBD2. The CDR3 has 19 residues. Looked up from germline, CDR1 is MNHNS and CDR2 is SASEGT. Here the CDR3 reads CVSSDTRAGGRLVTDTQYF. CDR3 sequence (DNA): TGTGTCAGCAGTGACACGAGAGCGGGAGGGCGGTTGGTTACGGATACGCAGTATTTT.

In its sample, this clonotype was seen a few times. The chain recombines TRBV11-1 with TRBJ2-5; 11 nucleotides agree with TRBD2. Trimming took 7 bases from V and 7 from J; bases not matched to a gene: 5. Germline-derived CDR1 and CDR2 are SGHAT and FQDESV (reference sequence). The CDR3 runs to 13 residues. CDR3 sequence (DNA): TGTGCCAGCACGGAGGGGACTAGCGGGACCCAGTACTTC. It is translated as CASTEGTSGTQYF.

Comment on this clonotype: Being one base from a much bigger clone, this may be a read error. The V call is TRBV29-1, the J call TRBJ2-7, with TRBD1 matching over 8 bases. The ends lost 2 bases at V and 2 bases at J; junction bases unmatched: 5. In germline, CDR1 is SQVTM, CDR2 ANQGSEA. The CDR3 length is 14 residues. In nucleotides, the CDR3 is TGCAGCGTTGAACATACAGGGGGAGCCTACGAGCAGTACTTC. This sequence encodes CSVEHTGGAYEQYF.

Points on this clonotype: One end of the junction fails to match germline, which may point to a read error. The chain carries TRBV29-1 and TRBJ2-5, with 11 bases fitting TRBD2. The CDR3 runs to 16 residues. Germline lookup yields CDR1 SQVTM and CDR2 ANQGSEA. CDR3 residues: CSVAVNSGGVVGTQNF. In DNA, the CDR3 is TGCAGCGTTGCGGTCAATAGCGGGGGGGTTGTGGGGACCCAGAACTTC.

Comments on this clonotype: The junction does not match germline at one end; this may be a read error. The genes are TRBV10-3 and TRBJ2-7; 7 nucleotides align to TRBD1. This CDR3 is built from 13 residues. Germline V CDR1 and CDR2: ENHRY, SYGVKD. DNA for the CDR3: TGTGCCATCAGTGTGATAGGGGGCTACGAGCAATACTTC. The encoded protein is CAISVIGGYEQYF.